The present entry profiles one T cell receptor (beta chain) with its context. Its antigen is not identified. This sample was taken from a study of T cell responses to AZD1222 COVID-19 vaccine. General study points: Only five or six people who got AZD1222 tested seropositive at baseline.

The CDR3 consists of 15 residues. J lost 5 bases, V lost 5 bases, and 9 bases had no gene match. From germline, CDR1 is SGHTA and CDR2 FQGNSA. Assay used: immunoSEQ multiplex PCR; TCRdb lists only in-frame clones, some missing. The table includes approximately 97,000 clones, roughly 84% detected once. The V call is TRBV7-2, the J call TRBJ1-2; TRBD1 agrees at 9 bases. The receptor comes from an adult in good health. The sample was peripheral blood, taken on day 0 of AZD1222 vaccination. The CDR3 DNA is TGTGCCAGCAGCCCAGGACAGGGGTTGGGATATGGCTACACCTTC. Protein: CASSPGQGLGYGYTF.